This T cell receptor beta chain was observed in a study of CD8 T cells in ankylosing spondylitis. With molecular barcodes, quantitative 5'-RACE was used to make the TCR beta libraries. TCRdb itself ran the 5' RACE reads through MiXCR, one entry per CDR3 protein. The table lists 350,000 or so distinct CDR3 sequences, approximately 8.2% of them singletons. There are many counts of this clonotype. The antigen remains unidentified. General observations from the study: Past research had described some motif variants in reactive arthritis synovial fluid and blood. For ankylosing spondylitis blood, a TCR beta motif of 8 or 9 highly homologous variants appeared characteristic.

Deletions cut 3 bases from V and 0 bases from J, with 9 bases between. From germline, CDR1 is MNHEY and CDR2 SMNVEV (reference sequence). This CDR3 spans 14 amino acids. Sequencing was carried out using blood, either unsorted or a sorted T cell fraction (not recorded which). The origin of this receptor is a male donor with ankylosing spondylitis. The chain couples TRBV27 to TRBJ2-7; D not resolved. CDR3 DNA: TGTGCCAGCAGTTTGGTCCCAACCTCCTACGAGCAGTACTTC. It codes for CASSLVPTSYEQYF.